The T cell receptor beta chain under discussion was sequenced for a study of blood T cell repertoires in COVID-19. Study overall: Both acute and convalescent COVID-19 samples were obtained from the United States, Italy and Spain.

The protocol was immunoSEQ multiplex PCR, while the TCRdb copy is restricted to in-frame clones and leaves out a portion. The sample shows about 250,000 clones, 88% of them seen only once. CDR3 length: 14 amino acids. Per the germline V gene, CDR1 is MDHEN and CDR2 is SYDVKM. Trimming stripped 10 bases from V and 9 bases from J, with 24 bases between. In Cohort 3, a recovered donor had either two negative PCRs, clearance, or symptom resolution. This chain connects TRBV28 to TRBJ1-1; possible D gene TRBD1, 5 bases. Source material: PBMCs or T cells enriched from blood (not recorded which). This TCR derives from a woman aged 45-60 years who had recovered from COVID-19. The CDR3 DNA reads TGTGCCACAACATGGGGCGGGGGTATAGGTAAAGCTTTCTTT. This gives the protein CATTWGGGIGKAFF.